This T cell receptor beta chain comes out of a study of cytomegalovirus exposure and HLA in healthy donors. The data were produced by immunoSEQ multiplex PCR, yet TCRdb's version contains in-frame clones alone and is incomplete. This sample has over 100,000 clones, with 89% found just once. The V gene's germline CDR1 is SQVTM and CDR2 ANQGSEA. CDR3 length: 16 amino acids. V shed 5 bases, J shed 0 bases, and the junction held 8 bases outside the gene matches. The V and J genes are TRBV29-1 and TRBJ2-3; 10 bases agree with TRBD2. Sequenced: PBMCs. The TCR originated in a woman aged 18-29 years in good health and CMV-seronegative. CDR3 bases: TGCAGCGTTTCAGGGACTAGCGTATCTAGCACAGATACGCAGTATTTT. Translated: CSVSGTSVSSTDTQYF.